What follows is one T cell receptor beta chain and its context. The repertoire was sequenced with immunoSEQ multiplex PCR; TCRdb's copy has only in-frame clones and lacks some. The sample holds hundreds of thousands of clones, 70% to 80% seen once. CDR3 length equals 17 residues. Germline CDR1 reads GTSNPN; CDR2 reads SVGIG (reference sequence). This record belongs to a study of shared clonotypes between healthy human individuals. This rearrangement joins TRBV30 to TRBJ2-5, with 12 bases fitting TRBD1. The last part of the DNA fits TRBJ2-7 better; the J call may be wrong. Specimen: PBMCs. This clonotype was sampled from a woman in her 40s in good health. Some clones in this sample may be carry-over from other donors' samples. CDR3 region: CAGRRGQGAFRVYEQYF. Here the CDR3 DNA reads TGTGCCGGCCGGCGGGGACAGGGGGCATTTCGCGTCTACGAGCAGTACTTC.